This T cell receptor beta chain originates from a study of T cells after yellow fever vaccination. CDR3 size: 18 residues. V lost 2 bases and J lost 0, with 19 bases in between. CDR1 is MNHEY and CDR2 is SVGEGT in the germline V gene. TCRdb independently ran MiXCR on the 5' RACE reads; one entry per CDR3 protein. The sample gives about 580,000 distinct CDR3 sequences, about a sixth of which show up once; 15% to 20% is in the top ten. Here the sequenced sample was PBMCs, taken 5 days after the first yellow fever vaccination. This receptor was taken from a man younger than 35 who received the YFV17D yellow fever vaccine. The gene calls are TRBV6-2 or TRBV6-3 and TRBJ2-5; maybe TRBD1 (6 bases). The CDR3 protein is CASSYLTPGVVYQETQYF. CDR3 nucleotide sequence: TGTGCCAGCAGTTACCTGACCCCAGGGGTGGTGTACCAAGAGACCCAGTACTTC.